The 16 T cell receptor beta chains presented below share a single source sample, sequenced in a study of blood T cell repertoires in COVID-19. The repertoire was sequenced with immunoSEQ multiplex PCR; TCRdb's copy has only in-frame clones and lacks some. The table lists around 380,000 clones, approximately 80% of them singletons. Sequenced: peripheral blood. The receptors shown here come from a human donor with acute or convalescent COVID-19. The donor label of this sample is uncertain.

This chain uses TRBV27 with TRBJ1-5; TRBD1 is a possible D gene (5 bases). This CDR3 region has 15 residues. V gave up 1 base and J gave up 4 bases, with 11 bases separating them. Germline V gene data show CDR1 as MNHEY and CDR2 as SMNVEV (reference sequence). As DNA, the CDR3 is TGTGCCAGCAGTTTATTAGCAGGGTTGAATCAGCCCCAGCATTTT. Translated: CASSLLAGLNQPQHF.

The chain has TRBV5-4 and TRBJ2-5; 10 nucleotides line up with TRBD2. CDR1 and CDR2 (germline): SGHNT, YYREEE (reference sequence). The CDR3 covers 15 residues. V was pared by 2 bases and J by 0 bases, with 1 base of the junction left unmatched. The CDR3 DNA follows: TGTGCCAGCAGCTTACTAGCGGGATACCAAGAGACCCAGTACTTC. It codes for CASSLLAGYQETQYF.

This clone occurred a few times. The genes are TRBV2 and TRBJ1-2; 8 bases fit TRBD1. CDR3 length: 10 amino acids. J lost 6 bases, V lost 11 bases, and 2 bases had no gene match. Germline lookup yields CDR1 SNHLY and CDR2 FYNNEI. The CDR3 sequence is CAGQGNGYTF. The CDR3 region has the DNA TGTGCCGGACAGGGAAATGGCTACACCTTC.

The chain uses TRBV19 and TRBJ2-7; 10 positions match TRBD1. CDR3 length: 13 amino acids. Germline CDR1 is LNHDA and CDR2 is SQIVND (reference sequence). The trim removed 5 bases at V and 6 bases at J, leaving 4 bases unmatched. The CDR3 DNA reads TGTGCCAGTAGTGTCTGGGACAGGGGCGAGCAGTACTTC. Residues: CASSVWDRGEQYF.

This clone was seen only a few times. The V gene is TRBV2, the J gene TRBJ1-2, with a weak D call TRBD1 (5 bases). V was trimmed by 5 bases and J by 0 bases, leaving 7 bases between them. The length of the CDR3 is 13 residues. CDR1 SNHLY and CDR2 FYNNEI come from the germline V gene. The CDR3 DNA sequence: TGTGCCAGCAGTCGACAGCCTAACTATGGCTACACCTTC. It translates to CASSRQPNYGYTF.

The chain employs TRBV4-2 and TRBJ2-7; 8 bases fit TRBD1. This CDR3 contains 17 residues. J lost 2 bases, V lost 4 bases, and 13 bases had no gene match. The V gene's germline CDR1 is LGHNA and CDR2 YNFKEQ. The CDR3 bases are TGTGCCAGCAGCCCCCTATCCGGCAGGGGGCTGACCTACGAGCAGTACTTC. Its protein is CASSPLSGRGLTYEQYF.

The chain links TRBV5-1 to TRBJ1-4; maybe TRBD1 (5 bases). The length of the CDR3 is 18 residues. Germline CDR1 is SGHRS and CDR2 is YFSETQ. The V gene lost 0 bases and the J gene lost 0 bases, with 15 bases spanning the gap. DNA of the CDR3: TGCGCCAGCAGCTTGGAGGGGCCGGACCGTGCAACTAATGAAAAACTGTTTTTT. Translating gives CASSLEGPDRATNEKLFF.

This CDR3 reads CASSISTGRTQYF. For the CDR3, the DNA is TGCGCCAGCAGTATCTCGACAGGGAGGACGCAGTATTTT. The J gene is TRBJ2-3, the V gene TRBV5-1; possibly TRBD1 for D (7 bases). Trimming stripped 5 bases from V and 9 bases from J, with 16 bases between. The CDR3 sequence is 13 residues long. Per the germline V gene, CDR1 is SGHRS and CDR2 is YFSETQ.

The chain links TRBV30 to TRBJ2-2; possible D gene TRBD2, 6 bases. The CDR3 length is 12 residues. CDR1 is GTSNPN, CDR2 SVGIG, per germline (reference sequence). Trimming pared 5 bases from V and 4 bases from J, leaving 8 bases between. The CDR3 region has the DNA TGTGCCTGGTTGGGGGGCACCGGGGAGCTGTTTTTT. Translating it yields CAWLGGTGELFF.

The count of this clone is one. The genes are TRBV5-4 and TRBJ2-7; weak D call: TRBD2 (5 bases). Germline V gene sequence: CDR1 SGHNT, CDR2 YYREEE (reference sequence). V shed 1 base and J shed 0 bases, with 11 bases lying between them. The CDR3 covers 15 residues. The CDR3 sequence: CASSLRQRASYEQYF. The DNA for the CDR3 is TGTGCCAGCAGCTTGCGGCAGAGGGCCTCCTACGAGCAGTACTTC.

The chain employs TRBV2 and TRBJ2-5, with D unresolved. The CDR3 runs 13 residues. V shed 4 bases and J shed 4 bases, with 10 bases lying between them. The V gene's germline CDR1 is SNHLY and CDR2 FYNNEI. The CDR3 DNA reads TGTGCCAGCAGTGCGAGGAGTAGAGAGACCCAGTACTTC. Translation gives CASSARSRETQYF.

The rearrangement uses TRBV5-8 and TRBJ1-6, with D unclear. Per the germline V gene, CDR1 is SGHTS and CDR2 is YDEGEE. The CDR3 is 13 amino acids. V lost 1 base, J lost 10 bases, and 9 bases lay in between. The CDR3 sequence is CASSLLEGSPLHF. CDR3 coding DNA: TGTGCCAGCAGCTTGCTGGAGGGCTCACCCCTCCACTTT.

The chain is built from TRBV6-2 or TRBV6-3 and TRBJ1-5, with a possible D match to TRBD1 (5 bases). CDR3 length equals 15 residues. Germline V gene sequence: CDR1 MNHEY, CDR2 SVGEGT. Deletions cut 5 bases from V and 6 bases from J, with 17 bases between. The CDR3 DNA is TGTGCCAGCAGTAGACAGTTTCTGCTCGGTCAGCCCCAGCATTTT. This sequence encodes CASSRQFLLGQPQHF.

The CDR3 nucleotides are TGTGCCAGCAGTTATCGGACAAGCGGGAACGAGCAGTACTTC. As protein: CASSYRTSGNEQYF. The rearrangement uses TRBV6-5 and TRBJ2-7, with TRBD2 matching over 7 bases. Germline trimming cut 3 bases from V and 5 bases from J; bases unmatched to any gene: 7. The CDR3 consists of 14 residues. Germline V gene data show CDR1 as MNHEY and CDR2 as SVGAGI.

Notes on this clone: This same CDR3 is encoded by further DNA sequences in the sample. The chain joins TRBV27 to TRBJ1-2; D is perhaps TRBD1 (5 bases). The CDR3 loop spans 13 amino acids. Trimming removed 0 bases from V and 3 bases from J, with 5 bases in between. CDR1 MNHEY and CDR2 SMNVEV come from the germline V gene (reference sequence). Here the CDR3 DNA reads TGTGCCAGCAGTTTATCAGGGGACTATGGCTACACCTTC. Residues: CASSLSGDYGYTF.

This clone was seen only once. The J gene is TRBJ1-2, the V gene TRBV27; D is unresolved. Germline CDR1 is MNHEY and CDR2 is SMNVEV (reference sequence). The CDR3 runs to 15 residues. The ends were cut back, 6 bases at V and 4 bases at J, with 18 bases in the middle. CDR3 amino acids: CASRRQRADGYGYTF. The CDR3 DNA reads TGTGCCAGCAGACGCCAGAGGGCGGATGGCTATGGCTACACCTTC.